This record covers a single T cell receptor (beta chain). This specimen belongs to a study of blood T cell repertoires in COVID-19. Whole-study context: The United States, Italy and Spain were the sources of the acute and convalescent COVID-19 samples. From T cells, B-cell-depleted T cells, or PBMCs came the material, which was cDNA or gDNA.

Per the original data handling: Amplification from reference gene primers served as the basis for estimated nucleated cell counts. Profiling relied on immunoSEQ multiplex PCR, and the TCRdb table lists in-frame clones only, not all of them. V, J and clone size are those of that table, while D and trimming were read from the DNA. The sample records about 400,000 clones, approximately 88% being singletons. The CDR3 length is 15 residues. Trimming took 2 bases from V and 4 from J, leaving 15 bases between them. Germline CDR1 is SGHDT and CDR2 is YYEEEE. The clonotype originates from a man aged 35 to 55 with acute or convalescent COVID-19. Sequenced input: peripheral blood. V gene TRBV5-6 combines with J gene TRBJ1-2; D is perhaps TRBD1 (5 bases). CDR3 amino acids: CASSFLLDRAYGYTF. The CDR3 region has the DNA TGTGCCAGCAGCTTTCTTCTCGACAGAGCCTATGGCTACACCTTC.